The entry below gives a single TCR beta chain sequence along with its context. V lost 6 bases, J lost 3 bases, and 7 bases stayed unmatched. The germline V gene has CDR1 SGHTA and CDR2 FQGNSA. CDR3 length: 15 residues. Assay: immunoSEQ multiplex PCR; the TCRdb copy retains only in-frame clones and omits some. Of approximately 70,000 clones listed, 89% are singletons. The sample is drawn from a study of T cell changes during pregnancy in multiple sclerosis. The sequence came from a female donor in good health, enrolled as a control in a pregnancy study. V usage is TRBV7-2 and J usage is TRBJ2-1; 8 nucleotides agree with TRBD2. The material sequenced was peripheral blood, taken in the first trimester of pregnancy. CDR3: CASRASSGSYNEQFF. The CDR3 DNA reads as TGTGCCAGCAGAGCGTCGAGCGGGAGCTACAATGAGCAGTTCTTC.